One T cell receptor beta chain is described in this entry. Sequencing was performed with immunoSEQ multiplex PCR; in TCRdb, only in-frame clones are kept and a portion is missing. Of some 77,000 clones listed, approximately 91% are singletons. The record originates from a study of T cell changes during pregnancy in multiple sclerosis. V lost 4 bases to trimming and J lost 9 bases; unmatched junction nucleotides: 16. Germline CDR1 and CDR2: MDHEN and SYDVKM. CDR3 length equals 18 residues. J is TRBJ1-6 and V is TRBV28, with TRBD1 matching 9 bases. The sequence came from a female donor with multiple sclerosis, enrolled in a pregnancy study. The source material was peripheral blood, sampled before pregnancy. The CDR3 DNA is TGTGCCAGCAGTTCTCCCCGAAAACAGGGGGCGCGGGTTTCACCCCTCCACTTT. This translates into CASSSPRKQGARVSPLHF.